These 23 T cell receptor beta chains originate from one sample sequenced in a study of T cell changes during pregnancy in multiple sclerosis. TCRdb keeps only in-frame clones here, not all; method: immunoSEQ multiplex PCR. The table has around 34,000 clones, 85% to 90% seen once. This material consisted of CD8+ T cells from peripheral blood mononuclear cells, taken after pregnancy. The receptors originated from a female donor with multiple sclerosis, enrolled in a pregnancy study.

This sequence joins TRBV11-2 and TRBJ1-1, with D possibly TRBD1 on 6 matching bases. The V gene's germline CDR1 is SGHAT and CDR2 FQNNGV. V shed 5 bases and J shed 1 base, with 8 bases lying between them. CDR3 length: 13 residues. CDR3 coding DNA: TGTGCCAGCAGCCAAGGGGGGAACACTGAAGCTTTCTTT. Translating it yields CASSQGGNTEAFF.

V gene TRBV6-1 combines with J gene TRBJ2-7; perhaps TRBD1 as D (5 bases). V lost 1 base and J lost 0, with 10 bases in between. This CDR3 is 15 amino acids long. Germline loops: CDR1 MNHNS, CDR2 SASEGT. Here the CDR3 reads CASSEGSDSSYEQYF. CDR3 nucleotide sequence: TGTGCCAGCAGTGAAGGCAGCGACAGCTCCTACGAGCAGTACTTC.

V gene TRBV13 combines with J gene TRBJ2-7, with TRBD1 identical over 10 bases. The CDR3 length is 15 residues. Germline CDR1 reads PRHDT; CDR2 reads FYEKMQ (reference sequence). The V and J ends lost 5 bases and 3 bases, in that order; junction bases with no gene match: 7. The CDR3 loop reads CASSPRDRGNYEQYF. CDR3 coding DNA: TGTGCCAGCAGCCCCCGGGACAGGGGCAACTACGAGCAGTACTTC.

In its sample, this clone was seen once. The chain recombines TRBV27 with TRBJ2-5; 9 nucleotides agree with TRBD1. V was pared by 5 bases and J by 3 bases, with 4 bases of the junction left unmatched. Germline CDR1 is MNHEY and CDR2 is SMNVEV (reference sequence). This CDR3 is 14 amino acids long. Here the CDR3 reads CASSPRDREETQYF. The CDR3 nucleotides are TGTGCCAGCAGTCCCCGGGACAGGGAAGAGACCCAGTACTTC.

The genes are TRBV27 and TRBJ2-7; TRBD1 agrees at 7 bases. The CDR3 spans 12 residues. Trimming removed 10 bases from V and 6 bases from J; junction bases left unmatched: 9. Germline-derived CDR1 and CDR2 are MNHEY and SMNVEV (reference sequence). CDR3 DNA sequence: TGTGCCATCTCGACAGGGTCCGGCGAGCAGTACTTC. It specifies CAISTGSGEQYF.

The V and J genes are TRBV4-1 and TRBJ1-6; the D gene is possibly TRBD1 (5 bases). The CDR3 runs to 15 residues. V was cut by 6 bases and J by 5 bases, with 14 bases left in between. The germline V gene has CDR1 MGHRA and CDR2 YSYEKL. CDR3 amino acids: CASRGQGWDNSPLHF. In DNA, the CDR3 is TGCGCCAGCAGGGGCCAGGGTTGGGATAATTCACCCCTCCACTTT.

This chain joins TRBV21-1 and TRBJ1-5. TRBV21-1 is designated a pseudogene. This CDR3 comprises 15 residues. CDR3 in amino acids: CASSKRGNSNQPQHF. The CDR3 DNA reads TGTGCCAGCAGCAAAAGAGGGAATAGCAATCAGCCCCAGCATTTT.

The CDR3 reads CASSQDRVGELFF. The CDR3 coding sequence is TGCGCCAGCAGCCAGGACAGGGTCGGGGAGCTGTTTTTT. V is TRBV4-3 and J is TRBJ2-2; 8 bases are a match to TRBD1. V lost 3 bases and J lost 7; bases outside the gene matches: 1. Germline CDR1 LGHNA, CDR2 YSLEER. This CDR3 region has 13 residues.

The chain joins TRBV6-5 to TRBJ1-2, with a weak D call TRBD1 (6 bases). This CDR3 contains 15 residues. Looked up from germline, CDR1 is MNHEY and CDR2 is SVGAGI. Trimming left V 4 bases short and J 2 bases short, with 14 bases between. The chain's CDR3 is CASSFAGDLNYGYTF. DNA for the CDR3: TGTGCCAGCAGTTTTGCAGGGGACCTGAACTATGGCTACACCTTC.

The chain carries TRBV23-1 and TRBJ1-1; no reliable D call. TRBV23-1 is treated as an ORF (open reading frame) with a function not yet certain. CDR3 length: 15 amino acids. Between the trimmed V and J ends, which lost 0 bases and 1 base, there was a span of 9 bases. The chain's CDR3 is CASSQSRQENTEAFF. For the CDR3, the DNA is TGCGCCAGCAGTCAATCGCGTCAGGAGAACACTGAAGCTTTCTTT.

Details on this clone: Other DNA sequences within the sample encode an identical CDR3. CDR3 DNA sequence: TGCGCCAGCAGCTTGGACAGGGCCAATGAGCAGTTCTTC. This sequence encodes CASSLDRANEQFF. The chain employs TRBV5-1 and TRBJ2-1; a possible D gene is TRBD1 (6 bases). Trimming shortened V by 0 bases and J by 6 bases, and 7 bases separated the two germline ends. Looked up from germline, CDR1 is SGHRS and CDR2 is YFSETQ. This CDR3 region has 13 residues.

The chain couples TRBV7-8 to TRBJ2-3; D remains ambiguous. Germline V gene lookup returns CDR1 SGHVS and CDR2 FQNEAQ. V was cut by 2 bases and J by 1 base, with 7 bases left in between. The CDR3 extends over 14 amino acids. The CDR3 DNA is TGTGCCAGCAGCTTATCAGGTCGCACAGATACGCAGTATTTT. Protein product: CASSLSGRTDTQYF. Filled out from reference TRBV7-8 and TRBJ2-3, the complete variable domain reads GAGVSQSPRYKVAKRGQDVALRCDPISGHVSLFWYQQALGQGPEFLTYFQNEAQLDKSGLPSDRFFAERPEGSVSTLKIQRTQQEDSAVYLCASSLSGRTDTQYFGPGTRLTVL.

The chain has TRBV6-6 and TRBJ1-4; 10 nucleotides agree with TRBD1. The CDR3 loop spans 15 amino acids. V lost 6 bases and J lost 8; bases outside the gene matches: 9. Germline CDR1 reads MNHNY; CDR2 reads SVGAGI (reference sequence). The CDR3: CASSDNGQGGEKLFF. The CDR3 nucleotides read TGTGCCAGCAGCGATAATGGACAGGGGGGAGAAAAACTGTTTTTT.

The chain has TRBV18 and TRBJ1-4, with TRBD1 as a possible D gene (5 bases). Trimming shortened V by 1 base and J by 6 bases, and 12 bases separated the two germline ends. CDR1 and CDR2 (germline): KGHSH, LQKENI. The CDR3 totals 15 residues. The CDR3 nucleotides are TGTGCCAGCTCACCACAGGGGCGAGATGATGAAAAACTGTTTTTT. Its translation: CASSPQGRDDEKLFF.

This clone was observed once. The chain is built from TRBV7-2 and TRBJ2-5; 9 nucleotides match TRBD1. The germline CDR1 and CDR2 sequences are SGHTA and FQGNSA. After removal of 5 bases from V and 4 bases from J, the junction contained 8 bases not matched to a gene. The CDR3 is 15 residues long. In nucleotides, the CDR3 is TGTGCCAGCAGCGTGGGACAGGGTGGGGTAGAGACCCAGTACTTC. Protein sequence: CASSVGQGGVETQYF.

The gene calls are TRBV4-3 and TRBJ2-1; perhaps TRBD2 as D (5 bases). The CDR3 contains 17 residues. Germline values: CDR1 LGHNA, CDR2 YSLEER. The ends were cut back, 2 bases at V and 4 bases at J, with 18 bases in the middle. As DNA, the CDR3 is TGCGCCAGCAGCCAATCGATCGCTAGCCAAGGATACAATGAGCAGTTCTTC. Amino acid sequence: CASSQSIASQGYNEQFF.

This rearrangement joins TRBV14 to TRBJ2-5; 10 bases agree with TRBD2. The V segment lost 4 bases and the J segment 1 base; nucleotides outside the gene matches: 6. Germline V gene sequence: CDR1 SGHDN, CDR2 FVKESK. This CDR3 spans 16 amino acids. In DNA form, the CDR3 reads TGTGCCAGCAGCCCCGGGACTAGCGTTGGCCAAGAGACCCAGTACTTC. This sequence encodes CASSPGTSVGQETQYF.

CDR3 coding DNA: TGTGCCAGCAGTTACCGGCAGGAGGGCACTGAAGCTTTCTTT. The encoded protein is CASSYRQEGTEAFF. J is TRBJ1-1 and V is TRBV6-6; D is unresolved. This CDR3 contains 14 residues. Trimming left V 2 bases short and J 4 bases short, with 11 bases between. CDR1 is MNHNY and CDR2 is SVGAGI in the germline V gene (reference sequence).

The J gene is TRBJ1-2, the V gene TRBV4-3; TRBD1 aligns across 12 bases. Germline assignment: CDR1 LGHNA and CDR2 YSLEER. The CDR3 has 14 amino acids. With 6 bases clipped from V and 7 bases from J, the junction kept 6 bases outside the gene matches. In DNA form, the CDR3 reads TGCGCCAGCAGTGACCGGGACAGGGGGCCTGGCTACACCTTC. As protein: CASSDRDRGPGYTF.

This chain uses TRBV5-6 with TRBJ2-1, with D perhaps matching TRBD1 or TRBD2 (5 bases each). Trimming pared 4 bases from V and 4 bases from J, leaving 15 bases between. The CDR3 consists of 15 residues. Germline CDR1 reads SGHDT; CDR2 reads YYEEEE. CDR3 sequence (DNA): TGTGCCAGCAGCCTGGGGGTAGCCCAATACAATGAGCAGTTCTTC. Its translation: CASSLGVAQYNEQFF.

The rearrangement joins TRBV4-3 to TRBJ2-7, with D tentatively TRBD2 (5 bases). The CDR3 is 14 residues long. The germline CDR1 and CDR2 sequences are LGHNA and YSLEER. Between the trimmed V and J ends, which lost 1 base and 1 base, there was a span of 8 bases. The CDR3 DNA follows: TGCGCCAGCAGCCAAGTGAGGGAGTCCTACGAGCAGTACTTC. Protein: CASSQVRESYEQYF.

The chain combines TRBV19 with TRBJ1-5; D not certain. Germline CDR1 is LNHDA and CDR2 is SQIVND (reference sequence). Trimming left V 4 bases short and J 6 bases short, with 7 bases between. The CDR3 length is 12 residues. In DNA, the CDR3 is TGTGCCAGTAGTACCCGTTTTCAGCCCCAGCATTTT. It encodes CASSTRFQPQHF.

V usage is TRBV5-5 and J usage is TRBJ2-5; 7 bases are shared with TRBD1. V dropped 4 bases and J dropped 1; count of bases not matched to a gene: 7. The CDR3 length is 15 residues. From germline, CDR1 is SGHKS and CDR2 YYEKEE (reference sequence). The CDR3 loop reads CASSPGRGFQETQYF. Here the CDR3 DNA reads TGTGCCAGCAGCCCGGGCAGGGGGTTCCAAGAGACCCAGTACTTC.